The clone carrying this T cell receptor beta chain appeared a single time. Its antigen is undetermined. TCRdb called the RT-PCR reads again in MiXCR, with one record for every CDR3 protein. The data hold approximately 15,000 distinct CDR3 sequences, with 80% to 85% observed a single time. These data are taken from a study of yellow fever vaccine responses in identical twins. Study findings and constraints: Twins showed a vaccine T cell response that reportedly seemed partly convergent, partly personalized.

The sequence came from a woman younger than 30 who received the yellow fever vaccine. Sample: T cells from blood (PBMCs), unsorted or a sorted subset (not recorded which), taken before or after yellow fever vaccination (not recorded which).

CDR3 sequence (DNA): TGTGCCAGCAGCTCCGACAGGGGATCCTACAATGAGCAGTTCTTC. Its translation is CASSSDRGSYNEQFF. The V and J genes are TRBV7-3 and TRBJ2-1; 8 bases are a match to TRBD1. The CDR3 totals 15 residues. V lost 4 bases to trimming and J lost 1 base; unmatched junction nucleotides: 3. Germline CDR1 and CDR2: SGHTA and FQGTGA. Variable domain in full (rest from reference TRBV7-3 and TRBJ2-1): GAGVSQTPSNKVTEKGKYVELRCDPISGHTALYWYRQSLGQGPEFLIYFQGTGAADDSGLPNDRFFAVRPEGSVSTLKIQRTERGDSAVYLCASSSDRGSYNEQFFGPGTRLTVL.